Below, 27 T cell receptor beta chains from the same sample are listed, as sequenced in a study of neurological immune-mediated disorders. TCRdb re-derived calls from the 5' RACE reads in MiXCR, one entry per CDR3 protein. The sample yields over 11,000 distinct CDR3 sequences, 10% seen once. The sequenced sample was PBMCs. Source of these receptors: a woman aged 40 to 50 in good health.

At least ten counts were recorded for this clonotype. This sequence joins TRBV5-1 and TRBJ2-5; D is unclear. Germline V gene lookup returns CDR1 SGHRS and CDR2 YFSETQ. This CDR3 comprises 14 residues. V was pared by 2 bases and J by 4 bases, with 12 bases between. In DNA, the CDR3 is TGCGCCAGCAGCTTCCCACAGCCGACAGAGACCCAGTACTTC. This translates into CASSFPQPTETQYF. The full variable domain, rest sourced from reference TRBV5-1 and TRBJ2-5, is KAGVTQTPRYLIKTRGQQVTLSCSPISGHRSVSWYQQTPGQGLQFLFEYFSETQRNKGNFPGRFSGRQFSNSRSEMNVSTLELGDSALYLCASSFPQPTETQYFGPGTRLLVL.

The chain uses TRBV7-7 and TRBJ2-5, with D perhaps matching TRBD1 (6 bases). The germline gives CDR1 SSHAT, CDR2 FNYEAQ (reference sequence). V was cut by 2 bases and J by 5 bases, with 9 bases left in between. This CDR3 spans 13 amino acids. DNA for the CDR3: TGTGCCAGCAGCTTATCTAGGGGGGAGACCCAGTACTTC. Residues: CASSLSRGETQYF. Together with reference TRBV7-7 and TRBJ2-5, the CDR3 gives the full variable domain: GAGVSQSPRYKVTKRGQDVTLRCDPISSHATLYWYQQALGQGPEFLTYFNYEAQPDKSGLPSDRFSAERPEGSISTLTIQRTEQRDSAMYRCASSLSRGETQYFGPGTRLLVL.

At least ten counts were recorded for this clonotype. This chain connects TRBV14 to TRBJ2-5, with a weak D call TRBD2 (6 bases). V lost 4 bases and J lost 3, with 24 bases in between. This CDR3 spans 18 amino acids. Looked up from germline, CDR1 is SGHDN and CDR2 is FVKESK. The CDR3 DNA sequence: TGTGCCAGCAGCCTCCCCGTCCCCCAGGGAGGCGGAGAAGAGACCCAGTACTTC. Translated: CASSLPVPQGGGEETQYF.

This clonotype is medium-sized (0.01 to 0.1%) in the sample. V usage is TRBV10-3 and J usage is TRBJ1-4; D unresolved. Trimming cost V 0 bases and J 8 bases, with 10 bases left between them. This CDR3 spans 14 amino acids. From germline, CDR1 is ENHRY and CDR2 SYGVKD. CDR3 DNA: TGTGCCATCAGTGAGTCGAACAGTCGCGAAAAACTGTTTTTT. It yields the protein CAISESNSREKLFF.

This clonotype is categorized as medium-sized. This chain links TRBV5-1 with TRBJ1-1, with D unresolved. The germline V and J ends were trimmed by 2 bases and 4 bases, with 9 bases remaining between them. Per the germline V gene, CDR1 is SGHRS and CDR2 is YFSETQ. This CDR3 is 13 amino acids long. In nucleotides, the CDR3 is TGCGCCAGCAGCTTCCGGATATCCACTGAAGCTTTCTTT. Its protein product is CASSFRISTEAFF.

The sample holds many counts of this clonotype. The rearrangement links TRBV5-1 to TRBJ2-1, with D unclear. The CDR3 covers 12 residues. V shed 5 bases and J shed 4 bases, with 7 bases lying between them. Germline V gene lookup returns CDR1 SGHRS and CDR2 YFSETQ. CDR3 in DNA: TGCGCCAGCAGTAAACAGTACAATGAGCAGTTCTTC. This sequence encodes CASSKQYNEQFF.

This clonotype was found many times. In DNA, the CDR3 is TGTGCCAGCAGTGAATGGGACCTAGGAGGAAACACCATATATTTT. Amino acid sequence: CASSEWDLGGNTIYF. The chain uses TRBV6-1 and TRBJ1-3; possible D gene TRBD1, 5 bases. This CDR3 has 15 residues. V lost 2 bases, J lost 4 bases, and 12 bases lay in between. Germline assignment: CDR1 MNHNS and CDR2 SASEGT.

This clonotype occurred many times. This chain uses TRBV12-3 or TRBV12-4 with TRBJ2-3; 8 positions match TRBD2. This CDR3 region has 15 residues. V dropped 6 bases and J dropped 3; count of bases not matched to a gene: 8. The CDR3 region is CASRSRSGATDTQYF. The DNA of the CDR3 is TGTGCCAGCAGAAGTCGTAGCGGGGCTACAGATACGCAGTATTTT.

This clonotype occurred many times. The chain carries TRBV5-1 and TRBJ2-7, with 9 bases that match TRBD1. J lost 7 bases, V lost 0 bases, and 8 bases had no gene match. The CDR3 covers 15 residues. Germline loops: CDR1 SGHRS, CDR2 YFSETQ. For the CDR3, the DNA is TGCGCCAGCAGCTTGGTGGGACAGGGAGCAGGGGAGCAGTACTTC. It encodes CASSLVGQGAGEQYF.

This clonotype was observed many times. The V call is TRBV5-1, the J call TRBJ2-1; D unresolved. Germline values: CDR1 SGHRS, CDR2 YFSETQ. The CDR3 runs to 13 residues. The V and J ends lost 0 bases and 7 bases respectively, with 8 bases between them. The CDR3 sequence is CASSLDGINEQFF. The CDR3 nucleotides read TGCGCCAGCAGCTTGGACGGAATTAATGAGCAGTTCTTC. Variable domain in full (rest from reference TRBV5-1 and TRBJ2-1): KAGVTQTPRYLIKTRGQQVTLSCSPISGHRSVSWYQQTPGQGLQFLFEYFSETQRNKGNFPGRFSGRQFSNSRSEMNVSTLELGDSALYLCASSLDGINEQFFGPGTRLTVL.

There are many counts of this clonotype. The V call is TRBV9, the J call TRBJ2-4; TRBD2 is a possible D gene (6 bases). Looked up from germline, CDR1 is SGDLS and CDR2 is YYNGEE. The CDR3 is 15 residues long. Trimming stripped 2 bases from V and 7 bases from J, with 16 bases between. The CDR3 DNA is TGTGCCAGCAGCGTTGGGGGGACCCCCTGGAACATTCAGTACTTC. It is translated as CASSVGGTPWNIQYF.

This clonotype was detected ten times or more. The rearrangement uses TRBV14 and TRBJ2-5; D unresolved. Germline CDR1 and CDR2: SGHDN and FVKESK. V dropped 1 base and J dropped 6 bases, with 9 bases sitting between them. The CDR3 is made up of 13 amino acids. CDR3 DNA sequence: TGTGCCAGCAGCCAAGTGGACCTACAGACCCAGTACTTC. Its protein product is CASSQVDLQTQYF.

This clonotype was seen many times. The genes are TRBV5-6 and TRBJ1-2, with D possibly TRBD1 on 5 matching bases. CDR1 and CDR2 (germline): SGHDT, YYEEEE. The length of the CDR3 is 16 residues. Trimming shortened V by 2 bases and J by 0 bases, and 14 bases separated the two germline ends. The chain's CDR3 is CASSFIGQEANYGYTF. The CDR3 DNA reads TGTGCCAGCAGCTTCATCGGACAAGAAGCTAACTATGGCTACACCTTC.

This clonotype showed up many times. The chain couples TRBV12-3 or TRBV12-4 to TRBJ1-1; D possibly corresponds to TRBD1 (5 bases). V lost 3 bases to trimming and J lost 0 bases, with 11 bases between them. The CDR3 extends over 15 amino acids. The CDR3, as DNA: TGTGCCAGCAGTTTTTGGGGCCTCATGAACACTGAAGCTTTCTTT. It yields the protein CASSFWGLMNTEAFF.

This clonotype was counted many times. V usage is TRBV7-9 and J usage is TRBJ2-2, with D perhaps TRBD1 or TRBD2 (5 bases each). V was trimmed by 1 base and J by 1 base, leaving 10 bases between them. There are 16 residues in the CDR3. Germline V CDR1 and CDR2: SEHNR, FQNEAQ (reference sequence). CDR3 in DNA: TGTGCCAGCAGCTTAGAGGGGACGAAGAACACCGGGGAGCTGTTTTTT. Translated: CASSLEGTKNTGELFF.

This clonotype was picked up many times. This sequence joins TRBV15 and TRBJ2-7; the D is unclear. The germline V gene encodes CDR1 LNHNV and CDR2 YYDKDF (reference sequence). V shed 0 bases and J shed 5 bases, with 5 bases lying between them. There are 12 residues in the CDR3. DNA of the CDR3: TGTGCCACCAGCAGAGATGAGGACGAGCAGTACTTC. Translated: CATSRDEDEQYF.

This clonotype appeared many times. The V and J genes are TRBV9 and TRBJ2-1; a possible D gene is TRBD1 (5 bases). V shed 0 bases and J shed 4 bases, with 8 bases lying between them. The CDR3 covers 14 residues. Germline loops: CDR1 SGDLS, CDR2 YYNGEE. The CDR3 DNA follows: TGTGCCAGCAGCGTAGAGAGACAGTACAATGAGCAGTTCTTC. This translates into CASSVERQYNEQFF.

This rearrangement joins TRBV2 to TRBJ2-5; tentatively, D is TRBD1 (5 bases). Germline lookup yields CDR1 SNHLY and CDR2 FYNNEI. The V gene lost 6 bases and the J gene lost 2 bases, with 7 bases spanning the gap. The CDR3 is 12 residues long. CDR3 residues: CASRTVQETQYF. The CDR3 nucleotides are TGTGCCAGCAGGACAGTACAAGAGACCCAGTACTTC.

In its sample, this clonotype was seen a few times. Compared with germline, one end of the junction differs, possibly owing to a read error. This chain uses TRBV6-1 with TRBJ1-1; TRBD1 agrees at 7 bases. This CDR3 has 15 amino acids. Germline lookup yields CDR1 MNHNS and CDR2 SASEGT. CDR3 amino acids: CASIPGTAQNNEAFF. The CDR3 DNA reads TGTGCCAGCATCCCCGGGACAGCCCAGAACAATGAAGCTTTCTTT.

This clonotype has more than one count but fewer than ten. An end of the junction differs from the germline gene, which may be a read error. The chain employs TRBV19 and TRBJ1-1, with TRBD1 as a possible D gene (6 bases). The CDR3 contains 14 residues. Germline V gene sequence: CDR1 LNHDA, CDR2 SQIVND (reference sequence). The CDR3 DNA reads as TGTGCCGGTAGGACAGCTGGGAAAGACACTGAAGCTTTCTTT. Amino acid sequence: CAGRTAGKDTEAFF.

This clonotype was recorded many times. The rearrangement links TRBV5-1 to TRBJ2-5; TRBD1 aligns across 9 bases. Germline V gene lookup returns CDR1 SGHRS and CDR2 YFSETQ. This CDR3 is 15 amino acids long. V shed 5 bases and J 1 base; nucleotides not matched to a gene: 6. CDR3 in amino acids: CASRGGTGTQETQYF. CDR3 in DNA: TGCGCCAGCAGGGGGGGGACAGGGACCCAAGAGACCCAGTACTTC.

The CDR3 reads CASRFRGEEGYTF. CDR3 sequence (DNA): TGTGCCAGCCGCTTCAGGGGGGAGGAAGGCTACACCTTC. The chain is built from TRBV2 and TRBJ1-2, with TRBD1 matching 7 bases. The CDR3 is 13 amino acids. Germline trimming cut 8 bases from V and 8 bases from J; bases unmatched to any gene: 11. The V gene's germline CDR1 is SNHLY and CDR2 FYNNEI.

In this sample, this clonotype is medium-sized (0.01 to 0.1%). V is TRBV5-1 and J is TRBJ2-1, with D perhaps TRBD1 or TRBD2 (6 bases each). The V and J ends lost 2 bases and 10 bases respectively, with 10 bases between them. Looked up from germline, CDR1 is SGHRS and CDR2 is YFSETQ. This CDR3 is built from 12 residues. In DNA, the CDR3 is TGCGCCAGCAGCTTTCGGGGGCCAGAGCAGTTCTTC. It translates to CASSFRGPEQFF.

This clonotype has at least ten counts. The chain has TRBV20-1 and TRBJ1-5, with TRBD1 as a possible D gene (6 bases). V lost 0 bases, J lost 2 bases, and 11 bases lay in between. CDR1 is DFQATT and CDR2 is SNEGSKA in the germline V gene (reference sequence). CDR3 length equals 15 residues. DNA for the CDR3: TGCAGTGCTAGAGACTACAGGGATGGCAATCAGCCCCAGCATTTT. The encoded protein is CSARDYRDGNQPQHF.

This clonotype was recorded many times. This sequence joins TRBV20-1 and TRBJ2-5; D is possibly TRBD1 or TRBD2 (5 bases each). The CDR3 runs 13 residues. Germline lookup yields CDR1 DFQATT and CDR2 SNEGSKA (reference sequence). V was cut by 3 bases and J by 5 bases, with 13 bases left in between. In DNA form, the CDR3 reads TGCAGTGCTAGGAAGAGGGGTTGGGAGACCCAGTACTTC. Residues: CSARKRGWETQYF.

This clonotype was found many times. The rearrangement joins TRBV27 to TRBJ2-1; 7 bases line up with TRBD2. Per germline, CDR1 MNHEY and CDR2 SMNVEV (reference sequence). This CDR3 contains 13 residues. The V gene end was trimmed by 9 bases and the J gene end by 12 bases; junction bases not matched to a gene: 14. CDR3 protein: CASGVAGPRRQFF. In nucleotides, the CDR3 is TGTGCCAGTGGGGTAGCGGGTCCTCGTCGGCAGTTCTTC.

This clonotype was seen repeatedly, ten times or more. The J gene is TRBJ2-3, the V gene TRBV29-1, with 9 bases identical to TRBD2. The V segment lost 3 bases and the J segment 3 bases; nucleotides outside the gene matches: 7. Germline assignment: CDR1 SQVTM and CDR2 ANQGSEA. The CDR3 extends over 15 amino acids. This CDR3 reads CSVDDASGGTDTQYF. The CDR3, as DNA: TGCAGCGTTGATGATGCGAGCGGGGGGACAGATACGCAGTATTTT.